The present TCR beta chain was sequenced within a study of tumor-infiltrating lymphocytes in primary liver carcinoma. About the research overall: Samples had roughly 3.65 to 7.13 million productive TCRbeta reads, comparable between tissue types.

Total RNA (roughly 530 ng) served as template for TCR beta cDNA synthesis primed by a constant-region primer. Three nested multiplex PCR rounds of slightly modified ARM-PCR generated TCR beta libraries. It was with TRBV1-TRBV30 forward primers and a C-beta reverse primer that the first two PCR rounds were run, at around 11 cycles each. TCRdb independently ran MiXCR on the multiplex PCR reads; one entry per CDR3 protein. The table includes about 54,000 distinct CDR3 sequences, about 80% detected once. CDR3 length: 14 amino acids. CDR1 is LGHNA, CDR2 YNFKEQ, per germline. Of note for this clonotype: At one of its ends the junction is not consistent with the germline gene, which may arise from a read error.

Taking about 18-30 mg of unsorted bulk tissue, the authors co-extracted RNA and DNA. All tumor samples contained more than 90% viable tumor cells. The chain is built from TRBV4-2 and TRBJ2-1; 7 positions agree with TRBD2. This sequence originates from a man between 40 and 49 years old with primary liver carcinoma and hepatitis B virus infection. The sample taken for sequencing was liver tumor tissue from sampling region 2. Stated subset: tumor region T2, inferior pole. Written as DNA, the CDR3 is TGTGCAAGCAGCCAAGCGGGACCCGATGGTGAGCAGTTCTTC. Its translation: CASSQAGPDGEQFF.